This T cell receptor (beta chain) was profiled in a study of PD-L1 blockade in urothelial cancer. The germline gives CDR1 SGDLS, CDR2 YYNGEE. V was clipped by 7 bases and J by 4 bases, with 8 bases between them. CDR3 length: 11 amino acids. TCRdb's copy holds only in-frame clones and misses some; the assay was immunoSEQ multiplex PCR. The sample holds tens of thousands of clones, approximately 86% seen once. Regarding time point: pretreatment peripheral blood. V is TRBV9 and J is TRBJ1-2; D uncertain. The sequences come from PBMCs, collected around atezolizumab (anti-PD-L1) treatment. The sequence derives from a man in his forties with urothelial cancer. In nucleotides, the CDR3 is TGTGCCAGCTTTGGAGGCTATGGCTACACCTTC. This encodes CASFGGYGYTF.